Given below is one TCR beta chain in context. Germline CDR1 reads SEHNR; CDR2 reads FQNEAQ (reference sequence). The CDR3 contains 14 residues. The ends were cut back, 1 base at V and 7 bases at J, with 10 bases in the middle. The data were taken from a study of regulatory T cells in long-lasting Graves disease. Time point meaning: newly diagnosed GD, antithyroid drugs for less than 3 months. The TCR library was made from RNA that had been extracted from PBMCs in TRIzol. According to the study, TCR beta libraries were built with iRepertoire HTBI primers and CDR3-region Arm-PCR. Using its own MiXCR run on the multiplex PCR reads, TCRdb lists one record per CDR3 protein. The repertoire includes about 220,000 distinct CDR3 sequences, approximately 19% of them detected once, and about 11% sits in the top ten. The same data also went into a second study, on T cells in Graves' hyperthyroidism and ophthalmopathy.

The gene calls are TRBV7-9 and TRBJ2-2; D call uncertain. The source is a woman in her twenties or thirties with Graves disease. Sequenced material: peripheral blood mononuclear cells (PBMCs), taken at new diagnosis, from a patient treated with antithyroid drugs. The CDR3 sequence is CASSLVEGFGELFF. Written as DNA, the CDR3 is TGTGCCAGCAGCTTAGTTGAAGGGTTCGGGGAGCTGTTTTTT. The whole variable domain, filled in from reference TRBV7-9 and TRBJ2-2, reads DTGVSQNPRHKITKRGQNVTFRCDPISEHNRLYWYRQTLGQGPEFLTYFQNEAQLEKSRLLSDRFSAERPKGSFSTLEIQRTEQGDSAMYLCASSLVEGFGELFFGEGSRLTVL.